This T cell receptor (beta chain) was captured in a study of control samples from healthy donors and cancer patients. This CDR3 has 14 residues. V was pared by 4 bases and J by 6 bases, with 16 bases between. Per the germline V gene, CDR1 is GTSNPN and CDR2 is SVGIG (reference sequence). Measured with immunoSEQ multiplex PCR; TCRdb has only the in-frame clones, and not every one. Seen here are about 190,000 clones, roughly nine tenths observed once, and the top ten hold 1.5% to 2%. The sequenced sample was blood. This receptor was identified in a man aged 30-40 years in good health. V gene TRBV30 combines with J gene TRBJ2-1, with D perhaps matching TRBD2 (7 bases). CDR3 residues: CAWNGRGGPNEQFF. The CDR3, as DNA: TGTGCCTGGAATGGAAGGGGGGGCCCCAATGAGCAGTTCTTC. The whole variable domain, remainder taken from reference TRBV30 and TRBJ2-1, is SQTIHQWPATLVQPVGSPLSLECTVEGTSNPNLYWYRQAAGRGLQLLFYSVGIGQISSEVPQNLSASRPQDRQFILSSKKLLLSDSGFYLCAWNGRGGPNEQFFGPGTRLTVL.